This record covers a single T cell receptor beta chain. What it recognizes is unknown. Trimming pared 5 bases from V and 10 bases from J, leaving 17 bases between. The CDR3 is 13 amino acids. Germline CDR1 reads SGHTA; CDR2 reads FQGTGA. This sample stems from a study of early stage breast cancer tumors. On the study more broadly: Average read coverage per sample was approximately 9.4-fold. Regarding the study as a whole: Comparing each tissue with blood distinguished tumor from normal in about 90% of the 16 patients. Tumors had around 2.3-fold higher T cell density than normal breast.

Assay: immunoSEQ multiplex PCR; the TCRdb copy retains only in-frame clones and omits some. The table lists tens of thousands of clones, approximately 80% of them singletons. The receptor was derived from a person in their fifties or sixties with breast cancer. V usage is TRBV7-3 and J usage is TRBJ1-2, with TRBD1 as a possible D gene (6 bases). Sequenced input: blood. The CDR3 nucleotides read TGTGCCAGCAGCCCCTCATCAGGGGCACACTACACCTTC. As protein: CASSPSSGAHYTF.